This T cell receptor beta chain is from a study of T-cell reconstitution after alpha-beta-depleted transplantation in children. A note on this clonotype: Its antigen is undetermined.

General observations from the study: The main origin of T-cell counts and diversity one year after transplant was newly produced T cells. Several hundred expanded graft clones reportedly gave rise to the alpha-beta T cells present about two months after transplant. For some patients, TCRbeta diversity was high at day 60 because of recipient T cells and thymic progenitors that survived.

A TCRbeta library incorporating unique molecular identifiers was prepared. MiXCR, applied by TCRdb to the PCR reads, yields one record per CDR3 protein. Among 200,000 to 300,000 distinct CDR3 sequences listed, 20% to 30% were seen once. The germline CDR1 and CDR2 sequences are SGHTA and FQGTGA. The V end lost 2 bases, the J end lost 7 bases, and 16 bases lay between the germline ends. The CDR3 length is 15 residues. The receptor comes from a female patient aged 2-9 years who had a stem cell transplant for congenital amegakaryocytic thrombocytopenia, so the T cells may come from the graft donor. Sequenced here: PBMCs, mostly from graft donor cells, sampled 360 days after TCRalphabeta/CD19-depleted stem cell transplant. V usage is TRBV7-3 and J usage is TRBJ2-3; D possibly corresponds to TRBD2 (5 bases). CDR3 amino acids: CASSLAGKRQNTQYF. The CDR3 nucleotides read TGTGCCAGCAGCTTAGCCGGGAAGCGTCAGAATACGCAGTATTTT.